This T cell receptor beta chain was found in a study of CD8 T cells in ankylosing spondylitis. This clonotype was detected only once. A much larger clone differs by one base, so this may be a read error. Per the germline V gene, CDR1 is LGHNA and CDR2 is YSLEER. The CDR3 runs to 14 residues. One entry per CDR3 protein results from TCRdb running MiXCR on the 5' RACE reads. Here the sample spans 240,000 or so distinct CDR3 sequences, around 7.8% being singletons. Source material: blood, either unsorted or a sorted T cell fraction (not recorded which). V is TRBV4-3 and J is TRBJ2-1; no reliable D call. This clonotype was obtained from a male donor with ankylosing spondylitis or in good health (not recorded which). CDR3 sequence: CTSSQGGAYNEQFF. CDR3 bases: TGCACCAGCAGCCAAGGTGGGGCCTACAATGAGCAGTTCTTC.